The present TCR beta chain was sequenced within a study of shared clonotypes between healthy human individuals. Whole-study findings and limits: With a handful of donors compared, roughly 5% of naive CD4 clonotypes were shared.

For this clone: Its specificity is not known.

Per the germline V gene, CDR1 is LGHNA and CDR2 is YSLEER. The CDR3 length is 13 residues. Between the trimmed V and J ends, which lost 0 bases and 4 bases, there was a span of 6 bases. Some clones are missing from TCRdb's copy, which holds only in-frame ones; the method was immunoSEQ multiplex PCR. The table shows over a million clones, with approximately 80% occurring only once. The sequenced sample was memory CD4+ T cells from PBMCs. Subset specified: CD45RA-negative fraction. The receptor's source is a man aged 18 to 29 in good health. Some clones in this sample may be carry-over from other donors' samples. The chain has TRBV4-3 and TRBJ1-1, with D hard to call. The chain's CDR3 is CASSQEQSTEAFF. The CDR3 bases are TGCGCCAGCAGCCAAGAACAGTCCACTGAAGCTTTCTTT.